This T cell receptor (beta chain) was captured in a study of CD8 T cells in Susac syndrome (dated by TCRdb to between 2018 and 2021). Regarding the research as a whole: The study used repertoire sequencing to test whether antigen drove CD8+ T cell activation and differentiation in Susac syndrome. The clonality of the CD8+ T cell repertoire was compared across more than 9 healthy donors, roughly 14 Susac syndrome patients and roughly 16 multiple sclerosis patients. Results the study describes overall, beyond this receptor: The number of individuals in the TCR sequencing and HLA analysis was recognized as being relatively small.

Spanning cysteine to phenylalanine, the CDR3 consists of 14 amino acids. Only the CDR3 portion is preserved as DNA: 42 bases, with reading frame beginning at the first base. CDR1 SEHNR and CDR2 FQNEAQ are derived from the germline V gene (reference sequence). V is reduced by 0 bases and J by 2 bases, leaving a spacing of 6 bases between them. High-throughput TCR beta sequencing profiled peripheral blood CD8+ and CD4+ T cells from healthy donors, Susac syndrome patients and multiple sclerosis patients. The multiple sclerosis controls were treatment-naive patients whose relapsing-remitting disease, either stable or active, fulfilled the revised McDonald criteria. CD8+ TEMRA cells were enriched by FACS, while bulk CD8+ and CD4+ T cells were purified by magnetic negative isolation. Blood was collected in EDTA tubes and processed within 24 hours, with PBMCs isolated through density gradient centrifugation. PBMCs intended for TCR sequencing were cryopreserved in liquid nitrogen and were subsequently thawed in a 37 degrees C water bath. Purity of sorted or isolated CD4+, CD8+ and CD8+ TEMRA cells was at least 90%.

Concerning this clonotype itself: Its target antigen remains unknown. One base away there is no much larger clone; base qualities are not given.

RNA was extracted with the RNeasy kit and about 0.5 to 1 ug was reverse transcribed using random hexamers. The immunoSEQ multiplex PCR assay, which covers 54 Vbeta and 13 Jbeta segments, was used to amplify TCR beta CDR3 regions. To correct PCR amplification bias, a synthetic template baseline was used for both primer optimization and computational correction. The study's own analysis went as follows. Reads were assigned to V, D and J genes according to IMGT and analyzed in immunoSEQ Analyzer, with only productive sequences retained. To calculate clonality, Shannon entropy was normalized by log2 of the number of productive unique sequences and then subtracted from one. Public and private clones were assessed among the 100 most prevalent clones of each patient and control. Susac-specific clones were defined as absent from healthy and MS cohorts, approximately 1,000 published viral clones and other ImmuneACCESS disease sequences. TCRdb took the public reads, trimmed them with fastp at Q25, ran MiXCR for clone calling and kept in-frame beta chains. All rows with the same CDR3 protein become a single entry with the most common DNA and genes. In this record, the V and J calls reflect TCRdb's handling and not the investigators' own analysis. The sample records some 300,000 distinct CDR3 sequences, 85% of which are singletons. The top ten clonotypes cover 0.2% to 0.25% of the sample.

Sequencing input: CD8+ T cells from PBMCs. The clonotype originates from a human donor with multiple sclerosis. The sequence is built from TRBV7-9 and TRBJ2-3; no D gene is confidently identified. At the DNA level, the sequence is TGTGCCAGCAGCTTAGCGGACCTCACAGATACGCAGTATTTT. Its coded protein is CASSLADLTDTQYF.